This T cell receptor beta chain was identified during a study of sequential checkpoint blockade in melanoma. Study information: Patients were randomized 1:1 to nivolumab-then-ipilimumab or ipilimumab-then-nivolumab first-line. Each arm's sequence ended with maintenance nivolumab.

Treatment defined: randomized to nivolumab then ipilimumab (arm A) or the reverse (arm B). None of the patients previously received DNA-damaging chemotherapy. PBMC sorting kept live CD3+CD8+ cells without CD19 or CD56. V lost 7 bases, J lost 4 bases, and 2 bases stayed unmatched. The V gene's germline CDR1 is SEHNR and CDR2 FQNEAQ (reference sequence). The CDR3 loop spans 12 amino acids. Assay: immunoSEQ multiplex PCR; the TCRdb copy retains only in-frame clones and omits some. This sample has 13,000 or so clones, with approximately 60% found just once. This sequence joins TRBV7-9 and TRBJ1-1, with TRBD1 identical over 8 bases. This clonotype was sampled from a human donor with melanoma. The sequencing here drew on CD8+ T cells sorted from blood (inferred from file names), taken from a patient given nivolumab and ipilimumab in sequence. The CDR3 DNA is TGTGCCAGCACTCAGGGGGCCACTGAAGCTTTCTTT. Amino acid sequence: CASTQGATEAFF. Drawing the rest from reference TRBV7-9 and TRBJ1-1, the complete variable domain is DTGVSQNPRHKITKRGQNVTFRCDPISEHNRLYWYRQTLGQGPEFLTYFQNEAQLEKSRLLSDRFSAERPKGSFSTLEIQRTEQGDSAMYLCASTQGATEAFFGQGTRLTVV.